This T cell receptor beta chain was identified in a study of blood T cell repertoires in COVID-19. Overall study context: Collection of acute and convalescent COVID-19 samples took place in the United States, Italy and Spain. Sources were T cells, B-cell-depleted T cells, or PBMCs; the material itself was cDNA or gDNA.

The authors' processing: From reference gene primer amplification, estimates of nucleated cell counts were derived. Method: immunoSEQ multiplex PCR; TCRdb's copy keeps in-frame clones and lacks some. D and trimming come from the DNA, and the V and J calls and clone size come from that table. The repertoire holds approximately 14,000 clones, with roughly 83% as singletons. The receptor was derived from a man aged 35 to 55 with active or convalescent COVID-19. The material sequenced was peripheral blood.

Written as DNA, the CDR3 is TGTGCCAGCTTGTCGTCCCGCATTCGGGACACCATATATTTT. Translated, it gives CASLSSRIRDTIYF. The chain recombines TRBV2 with TRBJ1-3; D is undetermined. CDR3 length equals 14 residues. Per germline, CDR1 SNHLY and CDR2 FYNNEI. V shed 8 bases and J shed 8 bases, with 19 bases lying between them.